Sequencing of this TCR beta chain was carried out in a study of CD8 T cells in ankylosing spondylitis. Findings and caveats of the study: Disease-linked clones bore a CD8+ phenotype, appearing relatively rarely in peripheral blood. Significantly higher representation of disease-linked clones was reported for matched ankylosing spondylitis synovial fluid.

The V end was cut by 3 bases, the J end by 4 bases, with 14 bases between. CDR3 length equals 14 residues. Germline lookup yields CDR1 DFQATT and CDR2 SNEGSKA (reference sequence). For TCR beta, libraries came from quantitative 5'-RACE with molecular barcodes. TCRdb re-called the 5' RACE reads with MiXCR, one entry per CDR3 protein. Seen here are 200,000 to 300,000 distinct CDR3 sequences, about 24% observed once, and the top ten hold 0.61%. A few counts support this clonotype. Its target is unknown. Sequencing used blood, either unsorted or a sorted T cell fraction (not recorded which). This TCR was sampled from a male donor with ankylosing spondylitis or in good health (not recorded which). The V and J genes are TRBV20-1 and TRBJ2-3; D unclear. The CDR3 DNA reads as TGCAGTGCTAGTTTTTCCCGACGCGCAGATACGCAGTATTTT. Its translation: CSASFSRRADTQYF.